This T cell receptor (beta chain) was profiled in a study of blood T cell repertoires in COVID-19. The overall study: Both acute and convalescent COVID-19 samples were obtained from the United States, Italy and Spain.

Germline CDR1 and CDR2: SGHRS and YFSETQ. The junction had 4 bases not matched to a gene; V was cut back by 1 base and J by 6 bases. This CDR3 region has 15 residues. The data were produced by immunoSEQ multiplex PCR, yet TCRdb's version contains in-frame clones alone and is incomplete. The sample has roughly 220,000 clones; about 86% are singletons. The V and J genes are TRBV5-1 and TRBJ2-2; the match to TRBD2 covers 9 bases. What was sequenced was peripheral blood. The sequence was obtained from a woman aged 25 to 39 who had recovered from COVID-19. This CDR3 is CASSLIAGEAGELFF. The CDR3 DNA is TGCGCCAGCAGCTTGATAGCGGGAGAAGCCGGGGAGCTGTTTTTT.